This T cell receptor beta chain was found in a study of blood T cells in healthy people across ages. In the study overall: Per two T cells, template switching captured roughly one barcoded beta molecule.

With a J-beta primer mix and a sample-barcoded 5' primer, a second PCR ran roughly 6 to 12 cycles. TCRdb re-derived calls from the 5' RACE reads in MiXCR, one entry per CDR3 protein. The table includes about 580,000 distinct CDR3 sequences, less than 60% detected once. The CDR3 is 13 amino acids. Trimming shortened V by 3 bases and J by 4 bases, and 9 bases separated the two germline ends. Germline CDR1 and CDR2: MNHNY and SVGAGI (reference sequence). There are many counts of this clonotype. The TCR comes from a man older than 75 in good health. The gene calls are TRBV6-6 and TRBJ1-2; tentatively, D is TRBD1 (5 bases). The sample taken for sequencing was blood. The DNA of the CDR3 is TGTGCCAGCAGTTATGCAGGGCGCTATGGCTACACCTTC. Amino acid sequence: CASSYAGRYGYTF.